The 28 T cell receptor beta chains listed next were all sequenced from one sample in a study of CD8 T cells in Susac syndrome. Random hexamers were used to reverse transcribe the RNA input (roughly 0.5 to 1 ug). TCRdb fed the immunoSEQ multiplex PCR reads into MiXCR, producing one record per CDR3 protein. The sample holds 250,000 to 350,000 distinct CDR3 sequences; around 83% are singletons and the top ten take over 0.09%. Sequencing was done on a sample of CD8+ T cells from PBMCs. Source of these receptors: a human donor with multiple sclerosis.

The chain couples TRBV19 to TRBJ2-1, with 12 bases that match TRBD2. This CDR3 spans 15 amino acids. CDR1 is LNHDA, CDR2 SQIVND, per germline (reference sequence). V lost 4 bases, J lost 6 bases, and 4 bases stayed unmatched. Written as DNA, the CDR3 is TGTGCCAGTAGTAAAGCTAGCGGGAGGGGCAATGAGCAGTTCTTC. Its protein product is CASSKASGRGNEQFF.

The rearrangement joins TRBV18 to TRBJ2-6; the D call may be TRBD1 or TRBD2 (5 bases each). CDR3 length equals 18 residues. Germline CDR1 and CDR2: KGHSH and LQKENI. V was shortened by 4 bases and J by 0 bases, with 16 bases between the two germline ends. CDR3 loop: CASSQIRDGISGANVLTF. The CDR3 coding sequence is TGTGCCAGCTCACAGATCCGGGACGGCATCTCTGGGGCCAACGTCCTGACTTTC.

The V call is TRBV3-1, the J call TRBJ2-3; 15 bases are a match to TRBD2. The germline gives CDR1 LGHDT, CDR2 YNNKEL (reference sequence). The CDR3 has 19 amino acids. J gave up 2 bases and V 3 bases, and 9 bases lay outside the gene matches. The DNA for the CDR3 is TGTGCCAGCAGCCATCCCGGACTAGCGGGAGGGTGGGTCACAGATACGCAGTATTTT. Amino acid sequence: CASSHPGLAGGWVTDTQYF.

The V and J genes are TRBV27 and TRBJ1-3; D call uncertain. V was pared by 4 bases and J by 2 bases, with 9 bases between. There are 14 residues in the CDR3. The germline gives CDR1 MNHEY, CDR2 SMNVEV (reference sequence). In DNA form, the CDR3 reads TGTGCCAGCAGTTCCACCGGGGCTGGAAACACCATATATTTT. Protein product: CASSSTGAGNTIYF.

In its sample, this clonotype was seen once. The V call is TRBV6-6, the J call TRBJ1-1; a weak D match, TRBD1 (6 bases). This CDR3 has 16 amino acids. Germline V gene data show CDR1 as MNHNY and CDR2 as SVGAGI (reference sequence). V was pared by 2 bases and J by 1 base, with 14 bases between. The CDR3 is CASSYPRGGGNTEAFF. CDR3 nucleotides: TGTGCCAGCAGTTACCCTAGGGGGGGAGGGAACACTGAAGCTTTCTTT.

The genes are TRBV4-1 and TRBJ1-4; D gene unclear. CDR3 length: 14 amino acids. The germline gives CDR1 MGHRA, CDR2 YSYEKL. Trimming stripped 0 bases from V and 2 bases from J, with 4 bases between. DNA for the CDR3: TGCGCCAGCAGCCAAGAATTGACTAATGAAAAACTGTTTTTT. Encoded protein: CASSQELTNEKLFF.

This chain joins TRBV28 and TRBJ2-5, with TRBD2 matching 8 bases. The CDR3 runs to 14 residues. Germline V gives CDR1 MDHEN, CDR2 SYDVKM. V lost 3 bases and J lost 4; bases outside the gene matches: 4. The CDR3 reads CASSFNLAGETQYF. CDR3 sequence (DNA): TGTGCCAGCAGTTTTAATCTAGCGGGAGAGACCCAGTACTTC.

The DNA of the CDR3 is TGTGCCAGCAGCTCGCATCCGACAGGAGCTGAAGCTTTCTTT. It is translated as CASSSHPTGAEAFF. The chain joins TRBV7-8 to TRBJ1-1, with D possibly matching TRBD1 (6 bases). The ends were cut back, 4 bases at V and 6 bases at J, with 15 bases in the middle. This CDR3 region has 14 residues. Germline lookup yields CDR1 SGHVS and CDR2 FQNEAQ.

This clonotype showed up just once. This chain uses TRBV2 with TRBJ1-1; D uncertain. V gave up 3 bases and J gave up 4 bases, with 9 bases separating them. The germline V gene has CDR1 SNHLY and CDR2 FYNNEI. This CDR3 contains 13 residues. The DNA for the CDR3 is TGTGCCAGCAGTGATTCGGGGAGCACTGAAGCTTTCTTT. This encodes CASSDSGSTEAFF.

The chain uses TRBV4-1 and TRBJ2-2, with D hard to call. The CDR3 has 14 residues. CDR1 is MGHRA, CDR2 YSYEKL, per germline. Trimming took off 0 bases at V and 5 bases at J, with 7 bases between the two ends. The CDR3 sequence is CASSQDPETGELFF. CDR3 bases: TGCGCCAGCAGCCAAGACCCGGAGACCGGGGAGCTGTTTTTT.

The genes are TRBV7-9 and TRBJ1-1; D is uncertain. Per germline, CDR1 SEHNR and CDR2 FQNEAQ (reference sequence). The CDR3 spans 12 residues. V was clipped by 2 bases and J by 6 bases, with 7 bases between them. CDR3 sequence: CASSLLVPEAFF. For the CDR3, the DNA is TGTGCCAGCAGCTTATTAGTCCCTGAAGCTTTCTTT. Combining the CDR3 with reference TRBV7-9 and TRBJ1-1 gives the whole variable domain DTGVSQNPRHKITKRGQNVTFRCDPISEHNRLYWYRQTLGQGPEFLTYFQNEAQLEKSRLLSDRFSAERPKGSFSTLEIQRTEQGDSAMYLCASSLLVPEAFFGQGTRLTVV.

The V call is TRBV28, the J call TRBJ2-3; 8 nucleotides agree with TRBD2. Germline lookup yields CDR1 MDHEN and CDR2 SYDVKM. The CDR3 length is 16 residues. J gave up 4 bases and V 7 bases, and 13 bases lay outside the gene matches. The CDR3 here is CASNKFLTSDADTQYF. In DNA form, the CDR3 reads TGTGCCAGCAACAAATTCCTGACTAGCGACGCAGATACGCAGTATTTT.

V usage is TRBV4-1 and J usage is TRBJ2-3; 9 positions agree with TRBD1. The CDR3 sequence is 18 residues long. The germline V gene has CDR1 MGHRA and CDR2 YSYEKL. Trimming took 2 bases from V and 4 from J; bases not matched to a gene: 13. CDR3 sequence (DNA): TGCGCCAGCAGCCAAAGGGTGCCGGGACAGGGACGTCCAGATACGCAGTATTTT. It yields the protein CASSQRVPGQGRPDTQYF.

This chain joins TRBV30 and TRBJ2-7; D is possibly TRBD2 (6 bases). Germline-derived CDR1 and CDR2 are GTSNPN and SVGIG (reference sequence). This CDR3 is 15 amino acids long. V was shortened by 6 bases and J by 1 base, with 19 bases between the two germline ends. CDR3 sequence (DNA): TGTGCCTGTGGTAGCGATGGGGACTCTTCCTACGAGCAGTACTTC. This encodes CACGSDGDSSYEQYF.

The CDR3: CATSRSRDTNQPQHF. CDR3 bases: TGTGCCACCAGCAGAAGCCGGGACACAAATCAGCCCCAGCATTTT. The rearrangement joins TRBV15 to TRBJ1-5; D might be TRBD1 (6 bases). With 2 bases removed from V and 4 bases from J, the gap between germline ends came to 12 bases. Germline CDR1 reads LNHNV; CDR2 reads YYDKDF (reference sequence). This CDR3 region has 15 residues.

The genes are TRBV7-9 and TRBJ2-7, with a tentative D call TRBD1 (7 bases). Germline assignment: CDR1 SEHNR and CDR2 FQNEAQ (reference sequence). The ends were cut back, 4 bases at V and 3 bases at J, with 13 bases in the middle. This CDR3 has 14 amino acids. CDR3 nucleotides: TGTGCCAGCAGCTCGGGGGACAGTGGCTACGAGCAGTACTTC. It codes for CASSSGDSGYEQYF.

J is TRBJ2-2 and V is TRBV6-5, with D unclear. CDR1 and CDR2 (germline): MNHEY, SVGAGI. Trimming cost V 4 bases and J 0 bases, with 18 bases left between them. The CDR3 has 18 residues. Written as DNA, the CDR3 is TGTGCCAGCAGTTCCTCTTGGGGTTTAGGGCCGAACACCGGGGAGCTGTTTTTT. Translation: CASSSSWGLGPNTGELFF.

The chain carries TRBV2 and TRBJ2-7; D remains ambiguous. Germline V gene lookup returns CDR1 SNHLY and CDR2 FYNNEI. V shed 3 bases and J shed 0 bases, with 6 bases lying between them. The CDR3 is 13 residues long. CDR3 protein: CASSEYPSYEQYF. The CDR3 nucleotides are TGTGCCAGCAGTGAGTATCCCTCCTACGAGCAGTACTTC.

This clonotype appeared once. The V call is TRBV28, the J call TRBJ1-1; tentatively, D is TRBD1 (5 bases). Trimming shortened V by 3 bases and J by 1 base, and 15 bases separated the two germline ends. The CDR3 covers 16 residues. The germline gives CDR1 MDHEN, CDR2 SYDVKM. CDR3 DNA sequence: TGTGCCAGCAGTTTCGGGACTGCGGGGAAGAACACTGAAGCTTTCTTT. Its translation is CASSFGTAGKNTEAFF.

The chain is built from TRBV27 and TRBJ2-7, with a tentative D call TRBD2 (6 bases). V was cut by 4 bases and J by 10 bases, with 14 bases left in between. This CDR3 spans 12 amino acids. Germline CDR1 is MNHEY and CDR2 is SMNVEV (reference sequence). The CDR3 here is CASSSPPGEQYF. The CDR3 DNA reads as TGTGCCAGCAGTTCTCCCCCGGGGGAACAGTACTTC.

The V and J genes are TRBV5-1 and TRBJ1-6; D is undetermined. With 4 bases removed from V and 8 bases from J, the gap between germline ends came to 16 bases. CDR3 size: 15 residues. Germline V gene lookup returns CDR1 SGHRS and CDR2 YFSETQ. CDR3 DNA sequence: TGCGCCAGCAGCCCGATGGGCCCCCGGGATTCACCCCTCCACTTT. It is translated as CASSPMGPRDSPLHF.

The chain has TRBV14 and TRBJ2-1; D gene uncertain. V was shortened by 1 base and J by 7 bases, with 11 bases between the two germline ends. The germline CDR1 and CDR2 sequences are SGHDN and FVKESK. This CDR3 has 14 residues. The CDR3 sequence is CASSQGPERNEQFF. CDR3 coding DNA: TGTGCCAGCAGCCAAGGTCCGGAACGGAATGAGCAGTTCTTC.

The V and J genes are TRBV4-1 and TRBJ2-1, with no clear D. V was trimmed by 3 bases and J by 7 bases, leaving 13 bases between them. Germline CDR1 and CDR2: MGHRA and YSYEKL. The CDR3 runs to 14 residues. Here the CDR3 DNA reads TGCGCCAGCAGCCATTCATCCTCGTGGAATGAGCAGTTCTTC. It is translated as CASSHSSSWNEQFF.

The V call is TRBV27, the J call TRBJ2-2; TRBD2 agrees at 7 bases. V trimming: 5 bases; J trimming: 1 base; junction bases outside the gene matches: 4. Germline lookup yields CDR1 MNHEY and CDR2 SMNVEV (reference sequence). The length of the CDR3 is 15 residues. CDR3 in DNA: TGTGCCAGCAGTCTAGCGGACCTGAACACCGGGGAGCTGTTTTTT. Translated: CASSLADLNTGELFF.

This chain connects TRBV7-2 to TRBJ2-7, with D tentatively TRBD1 (6 bases). The CDR3 runs 15 residues. The V and J ends lost 5 bases and 2 bases respectively, with 16 bases between them. Germline CDR1 is SGHTA and CDR2 is FQGNSA. The CDR3 reads CASSLNRAPPYEQYF. The CDR3 DNA reads TGTGCCAGCAGCCTAAACAGGGCCCCCCCCTACGAGCAGTACTTC.

The chain employs TRBV12-5 and TRBJ2-7; D gene uncertain. The germline gives CDR1 LGHNT, CDR2 FRNRAP. The CDR3 totals 11 residues. V was trimmed by 5 bases and J by 6 bases, leaving 8 bases between them. In DNA form, the CDR3 reads TGTGCTAGTGGTGCCGGGTCCGAGCAGTACTTC. Translating it yields CASGAGSEQYF. Full variable domain (rest looked up from reference TRBV12-5 and TRBJ2-7): DARVTQTPRHKVTEMGQEVTMRCQPILGHNTVFWYRQTMMQGLELLAYFRNRAPLDDSGMPKDRFSAEMPDATLATLKIQPSEPRDSAVYFCASGAGSEQYFGPGTRLTVT.

This chain joins TRBV2 and TRBJ2-7; a possible D gene is TRBD1 (6 bases). The ends were cut back, 5 bases at V and 0 bases at J, with 11 bases in the middle. From germline, CDR1 is SNHLY and CDR2 FYNNEI. The CDR3 totals 14 residues. This chain's CDR3 is CASSRGTLSYEQYF. The CDR3 bases are TGTGCCAGCAGTAGGGGGACACTCTCCTACGAGCAGTACTTC.

V usage is TRBV20-1 and J usage is TRBJ1-4; D is perhaps TRBD1 (5 bases). CDR3 length equals 15 residues. The V and J ends lost 0 bases and 4 bases respectively, with 12 bases between them. CDR1 is DFQATT and CDR2 is SNEGSKA in the germline V gene (reference sequence). The CDR3: CSAREKVGVNEKLFF. Written as DNA, the CDR3 is TGCAGTGCTAGAGAAAAAGTGGGGGTTAATGAAAAACTGTTTTTT.